Shown below are 12 T cell receptor beta chains from a single sample sequenced in a study of blood T cell repertoires in COVID-19. The repertoire was sequenced with immunoSEQ multiplex PCR; TCRdb's copy has only in-frame clones and lacks some. The table shows 250,000 to 400,000 clones, with over 85% occurring only once. Sequencing was performed on PBMCs or T cells enriched from blood (not recorded which). These receptors all come from a man in his sixties who had recovered from COVID-19.

The rearrangement links TRBV7-2 to TRBJ2-3; possible D gene TRBD2, 5 bases. With 1 base removed from V and 0 bases from J, the gap between germline ends came to 14 bases. Germline CDR1 SGHTA, CDR2 FQGNSA. There are 17 residues in the CDR3. Here the CDR3 DNA reads TGTGCCAGCAGCTTAGGTTCCGGGATCACTAGCACAGATACGCAGTATTTT. This encodes CASSLGSGITSTDTQYF.

The rearrangement links TRBV28 to TRBJ1-2, with 8 bases fitting TRBD1. CDR3 length equals 15 residues. V was clipped by 5 bases and J by 4 bases; unmatched bases: 9. Germline CDR1 is MDHEN and CDR2 is SYDVKM. This chain's CDR3 is CASSSRDRPFYGYTF. CDR3 DNA sequence: TGTGCCAGCAGTAGTCGGGACAGGCCTTTCTATGGCTACACCTTC.

The chain combines TRBV24-1 with TRBJ2-7; tentatively, D is TRBD1 (6 bases). Germline V lookup: CDR1 KGHDR, CDR2 SFDVKD. This CDR3 is 14 amino acids long. V gave up 3 bases and J gave up 2 bases, with 10 bases separating them. In DNA form, the CDR3 reads TGTGCCACCAGTGATCCCGACAGGACCTACGAGCAGTACTTC. Translating gives CATSDPDRTYEQYF.

The rearrangement joins TRBV11-1 to TRBJ2-1, with TRBD2 identical over 7 bases. J gave up 9 bases and V 0 bases, and 2 bases lay outside the gene matches. Per the germline V gene, CDR1 is SGHAT and CDR2 is FQDESV (reference sequence). The CDR3 loop spans 13 amino acids. CDR3 amino acids: CASSLAGGSEQFF. CDR3 coding DNA: TGTGCCAGCAGCTTAGCGGGCGGGAGTGAGCAGTTCTTC. The complete variable domain, with remaining parts taken from reference TRBV11-1 and TRBJ2-1, reads EAEVAQSPRYKITEKSQAVAFWCDPISGHATLYWYRQILGQGPELLVQFQDESVVDDSQLPKDRFSAERLKGVDSTLKIQPAELGDSAMYLCASSLAGGSEQFFGPGTRLTVL.

J is TRBJ2-7 and V is TRBV9; tentatively, D is TRBD1 (6 bases). Between the trimmed V and J ends, which lost 1 base and 7 bases, there was a span of 12 bases. Germline-derived CDR1 and CDR2 are SGDLS and YYNGEE. The CDR3 loop spans 13 amino acids. The CDR3 region is CASSVQGFEEQYF. CDR3 sequence (DNA): TGTGCCAGCAGCGTACAGGGGTTTGAGGAGCAGTACTTC.

This clone has a single count. The chain has TRBV12-3 or TRBV12-4 and TRBJ2-7, with 8 nucleotides matching TRBD2. This CDR3 is built from 13 residues. V lost 6 bases and J lost 6; bases outside the gene matches: 7. The CDR3 loop is CASSYGGEGEQYF. The CDR3, as DNA: TGTGCCAGCAGCTACGGGGGGGAGGGCGAGCAGTACTTC.

This chain uses TRBV5-1 with TRBJ2-3, with a tentative D call TRBD2 (6 bases). Trimming left V 2 bases short and J 2 bases short, with 15 bases between. Looked up from germline, CDR1 is SGHRS and CDR2 is YFSETQ. The CDR3 runs 16 residues. As DNA, the CDR3 is TGCGCCAGCAGCTTTCAAGCGGGTCTCAACACAGATACGCAGTATTTT. Its protein is CASSFQAGLNTDTQYF.

This chain connects TRBV20-1 to TRBJ1-2; 9 nucleotides line up with TRBD1. The CDR3 runs to 11 residues. Per germline, CDR1 DFQATT and CDR2 SNEGSKA (reference sequence). With 5 bases clipped from V and 8 bases from J, the junction kept 3 bases outside the gene matches. In DNA form, the CDR3 reads TGCAGTGCTGGGACAGGGTTCGGCTACACCTTC. This codes for CSAGTGFGYTF.

This rearrangement joins TRBV27 to TRBJ1-1; a weak D match, TRBD1 (5 bases). V lost 5 bases and J 6 bases, leaving 13 bases between the germline ends. Germline CDR1 reads MNHEY; CDR2 reads SMNVEV (reference sequence). There are 13 residues in the CDR3. The CDR3 DNA reads as TGTGCCAGCAGTCAAACCGTCAGGGCTGAAGCTTTCTTT. It codes for CASSQTVRAEAFF.

The rearrangement joins TRBV6-5 to TRBJ1-1, with D possibly matching TRBD1 (5 bases). Germline CDR1 reads MNHEY; CDR2 reads SVGAGI. The CDR3 loop spans 12 amino acids. Between the trimmed V and J ends, which lost 6 bases and 3 bases, there was a span of 8 bases. The CDR3 nucleotides are TGTGCCAGCAGCCCAGGGTACACTGAAGCTTTCTTT. Its protein is CASSPGYTEAFF.

V usage is TRBV10-3 and J usage is TRBJ1-1; D call uncertain. The CDR3 is made up of 13 amino acids. Per germline, CDR1 ENHRY and CDR2 SYGVKD. V was pared by 0 bases and J by 7 bases, with 9 bases between. DNA of the CDR3: TGTGCCATCAGTGAGTCGAGGGAGCTTGAAGCTTTCTTT. Amino acids: CAISESRELEAFF.

The V call is TRBV7-8, the J call TRBJ2-5, with D unclear. V shed 5 bases and J shed 4 bases, with 11 bases lying between them. This CDR3 comprises 13 residues. In germline, CDR1 is SGHVS, CDR2 FQNEAQ. The CDR3 is CASSAQQRETQYF. As DNA, the CDR3 is TGTGCCAGCAGCGCCCAACAAAGAGAGACCCAGTACTTC.